This T cell receptor beta chain was retrieved from a study of blood T cell repertoires in COVID-19 (dated by TCRdb to the early 2020s). Study-level background: Samples covering the acute and convalescent phases of COVID-19 were provided by collaborators in the United States, Italy and Spain. The sample metadata nearly always contained a de-identified subject ID, COVID-19 status, age in years and sex. Subjects who had been exposed to COVID-19, were actively infected with it, or had recovered from it provided the deeply sampled blood TCRbeta repertoires that made up the dataset. Where HLA class I and class II types were available, the types were taken from metadata supplied by the sample provider, not from assay-based typing. The repertoires were made available in a free public database intended to serve as a resource for research on the immune response to SARS-CoV-2. The prospective study material was composed of cDNA or gDNA derived from T cells, B-cell-depleted T cells, or PBMCs. The samples were drawn from the first 160 participants of the ongoing ImmuneRACE study and from 950 to 1,500 subjects provided by 6 global collaborators. Beyond this particular receptor, the publication reports: The amount of clinical and demographic metadata varied by source and participant and was provided uncurated.

Comment on this clone: Its antigen is unknown. Base quality data are lacking; no much larger clone is found one base away.

Whole blood was collected in K2EDTA tubes by collaborating institutions according to the institutions' own protocols. For TCRbeta analysis, collaborators shipped samples in one of three forms: frozen whole blood, isolated PBMCs, or DNA extracted from either of those sample types. The immunoSEQ Assay, a bias-controlled multiplex PCR, was used to amplify TCRbeta CDR3 regions from genomic DNA. Per the original workflow: Within the assay, amplification of reference gene primers was used to estimate how many nucleated cells each sample contained. Sequence reads were collapsed and filtered to measure the absolute abundance of every unique TCRbeta CDR3 rearrangement. Productive Simpson clonality was computed per sample as the square root of Simpson's diversity index over productive rearrangements. TCRdb stores this immuneACCESS table with in-frame sequences only. Part of the clones is absent; in the studies checked, under half of the shortfall reflects unresolved V genes, and no reason is known for the rest. V and J calls plus clone size are reproduced from that table; the DNA served to infer D and trimming. In this sample the table shows under 200,000 clones, more than 75% of which occur a single time. The ten largest clones represent about 5% of the sample.

This TCR was recovered from a woman over 75 with acute or convalescent COVID-19. Sequenced sample: peripheral blood.

The DNA reads TGTGCCAGTAGTCCTCCCTACAGCGACAGGCCAAAACTGTTTTTT. It encodes CASSPPYSDRPKLFF. The chain joins TRBV19 to TRBJ1-4, and TRBD1 may be the D gene, going by 6 matching bases. V and J are truncated by 5 bases and 10 bases respectively, leaving an intervening sequence of 20 bases. As encoded in the germline V gene (reference sequence), CDR1 is LNHDA while CDR2 is SQIVND. The CDR3 runs 15 residues from the cysteine to the phenylalanine. Only the CDR3 part of the read is kept: 45 bases, read in frame from the first base. Where the CDR3 stops, the reference TRBV19 and TRBJ1-4 genes take over; the full variable domain is DGGITQSPKYLFRKEGQNVTLSCEQNLNHDAMYWYRQDPGQGLRLIYYSQIVNDFQKGDIAEGYSVSREKKESFPLTVTSAQKNPTAFYLCASSPPYSDRPKLFFGSGTQLSVL.